Shown below are 27 T cell receptor beta chains from a single sample sequenced in a study of regulatory T cells in long-lasting Graves disease. iRepertoire HTBI primers and Arm-PCR of CDR3 regions built TCR beta libraries. TCRdb redid the calling of the multiplex PCR reads with MiXCR, one entry per CDR3 protein. The sample contains around 330,000 distinct CDR3 sequences, roughly 18% of which appear only once. Time point defined: newly diagnosed GD, antithyroid drugs for less than 3 months. PBMCs provided the RNA from which the TCR library was made. The sample was peripheral blood mononuclear cells (PBMCs), taken at new diagnosis, from a patient treated with antithyroid drugs. These receptors were collected from a female donor with Graves disease.

This clonotype was detected only a few times. The chain is built from TRBV11-2 and TRBJ2-1; TRBD1 matches at 9 bases. This CDR3 contains 16 residues. V shed 4 bases and J 4 bases; nucleotides not matched to a gene: 8. CDR1 is SGHAT, CDR2 FQNNGV, per germline. In DNA, the CDR3 is TGTGCCAGCAGCTGGGGACAGGGCGAAGGATACAATGAGCAGTTCTTC. Translated: CASSWGQGEGYNEQFF.

V is TRBV19 and J is TRBJ2-3; TRBD1 agrees at 7 bases. V lost 1 base, J lost 1 base, and 2 bases stayed unmatched. Germline loops: CDR1 LNHDA, CDR2 SQIVND (reference sequence). There are 15 residues in the CDR3. CDR3 bases: TGTGCCAGTAGTATAGGACAGGGAGGCACAGATACGCAGTATTTT. Protein sequence: CASSIGQGGTDTQYF.

Regarding this clonotype: A read error likely explains this, since a far larger clone differs by one base. The CDR3 nucleotides are TGTGCCAGCAGCTTAGGAGCCCAGGGTGAGCAGTACTTC. Residues: CASSLGAQGEQYF. This chain links TRBV7-2 with TRBJ2-5, with D perhaps TRBD1 (5 bases). The CDR3 spans 13 residues. The V gene's germline CDR1 is SGHTA and CDR2 FQGNSA. Trimming took 1 base from V and 11 from J, leaving 14 bases between them. Combining the CDR3 with reference TRBV7-2 and TRBJ2-5 gives the whole variable domain GAGVSQSPSNKVTEKGKDVELRCDPISGHTALYWYRQSLGQGLEFLIYFQGNSAPDKSGLPSDRFSAERTGGSVSTLTIQRTQQEDSAVYLCASSLGAQGEQYFGPGTRLLVL.

This clonotype showed up many times. CDR3 bases: TGTGCCACCAGCAAGTCGACTAGCGCCCTATACAATGAGCAGTTCTTC. It specifies CATSKSTSALYNEQFF. V is TRBV15 and J is TRBJ2-1, with TRBD2 identical over 8 bases. Germline values: CDR1 LNHNV, CDR2 YYDKDF (reference sequence). This CDR3 is 16 amino acids long. V was pared by 4 bases and J by 4 bases, with 9 bases of the junction left unmatched.

This clonotype appeared many times. The chain is built from TRBV6-1 and TRBJ2-6, with 11 bases aligning to TRBD1. The length of the CDR3 is 16 residues. The ends lost 7 bases at V and 2 bases at J; junction bases unmatched: 4. CDR1 is MNHNS, CDR2 SASEGT, per germline. The CDR3 DNA reads as TGTGCCAGCAAAGAGGGACAGGGGGCTGGGGCCAACGTCCTGACTTTC. Protein product: CASKEGQGAGANVLTF.

In the case of this clonotype: Being one base from a much bigger clone, this may be a read error. Here the CDR3 reads CASSPQNIDTQYF. The CDR3 nucleotides read TGTGCCAGCAGTCCCCAGAACATAGATACGCAGTATTTT. This chain connects TRBV28 to TRBJ2-3; D not certain. The CDR3 has 13 residues. Per the germline V gene, CDR1 is MDHEN and CDR2 is SYDVKM. V lost 5 bases and J lost 5, with 11 bases in between. The whole variable domain, filled in from reference TRBV28 and TRBJ2-3, reads DVKVTQSSRYLVKRTGEKVFLECVQDMDHENMFWYRQDPGLGLRLIYFSYDVKMKEKGDIPEGYSVSREKKERFSLILESASTNQTSMYLCASSPQNIDTQYFGPGTRLTVL.

This clonotype was seen at least ten times. This chain uses TRBV19 with TRBJ2-7; D tentatively reads TRBD1 or TRBD2 (5 bases each). The CDR3 spans 14 residues. In germline, CDR1 is LNHDA, CDR2 SQIVND (reference sequence). V dropped 6 bases and J dropped 2 bases, with 14 bases sitting between them. The CDR3 DNA is TGTGCCAGTAGGAGGGACCGTACGGCCTACGAGCAGTACTTC. Translating it yields CASRRDRTAYEQYF.

This clonotype was counted many times. This chain joins TRBV19 and TRBJ2-2; no clear D. Germline CDR1 is LNHDA and CDR2 is SQIVND (reference sequence). Deletions cut 6 bases from V and 6 bases from J, with 17 bases between. The CDR3 has 15 amino acids. The CDR3 reads CASRAGNTAPGELFF. DNA for the CDR3: TGTGCCAGTAGAGCTGGAAACACAGCACCCGGGGAGCTGTTTTTT.

This clonotype came up a few times. V gene TRBV6-2 or TRBV6-3 combines with J gene TRBJ2-7, with 14 bases lining up with TRBD2. The CDR3 is 13 residues long. Germline lookup yields CDR1 MNHEY and CDR2 SVGEGT. V lost 6 bases, J lost 12 bases, and 7 bases stayed unmatched. The CDR3 protein is CASRRPGLAGVYF. Written as DNA, the CDR3 is TGTGCCAGCAGACGACCGGGACTAGCGGGAGTGTACTTC.

This clonotype was recorded many times. The genes are TRBV27 and TRBJ1-5; D ambiguous. V was clipped by 0 bases and J by 7 bases, with 7 bases between them. CDR1 is MNHEY, CDR2 SMNVEV, per germline (reference sequence). This CDR3 has 13 amino acids. In DNA form, the CDR3 reads TGTGCCAGCAGTTTATCCCTCGGGCAGCCCCAGCATTTT. Encoded protein: CASSLSLGQPQHF.

This clonotype showed up many times. The chain carries TRBV5-4 and TRBJ1-2, with unresolved D. Trimming cost V 3 bases and J 3 bases, with 15 bases left between them. This CDR3 spans 15 amino acids. Germline V gene lookup returns CDR1 SGHNT and CDR2 YYREEE (reference sequence). CDR3 sequence reads: CASSYGTVWDYGYTF. The CDR3 nucleotides are TGTGCCAGCAGCTACGGAACAGTCTGGGACTATGGCTACACCTTC.

This chain joins TRBV20-1 and TRBJ2-1, with 9 bases identical to TRBD2. Germline assignment: CDR1 DFQATT and CDR2 SNEGSKA (reference sequence). The CDR3 runs to 14 residues. V gave up 6 bases and J gave up 2 bases; unmatched junction bases: 5. DNA for the CDR3: TGCAGTGCCCAGCGGGAGGCGGCCTACAATGAGCAGTTCTTC. Residues: CSAQREAAYNEQFF.

The V call is TRBV5-6, the J call TRBJ2-1; D ambiguous. This CDR3 contains 12 residues. From germline, CDR1 is SGHDT and CDR2 YYEEEE. The ends were cut back, 3 bases at V and 8 bases at J, with 9 bases in the middle. The CDR3 DNA reads as TGTGCCAGCAGCTCGGATTCGTATGAGCAGTTCTTC. Amino acids: CASSSDSYEQFF. Combining the CDR3 with reference TRBV5-6 and TRBJ2-1 gives the whole variable domain DAGVTQSPTHLIKTRGQQVTLRCSPKSGHDTVSWYQQALGQGPQFIFQYYEEEERQRGNFPDRFSGHQFPNYSSELNVNALLLGDSALYLCASSSDSYEQFFGPGTRLTVL.

About this clonotype itself: Only one base separates this from a far larger clonotype, so it likely reflects a read error. The V call is TRBV7-8, the J call TRBJ2-1; 7 bases match TRBD1. Germline-derived CDR1 and CDR2 are SGHVS and FQNEAQ. CDR3 length: 16 amino acids. This CDR3 is CASSALGDSPTNGQFF. The CDR3 DNA reads TGTGCCAGCAGCGCCCTTGGGGACAGCCCCACTAATGGGCAGTTCTTC.

On this clonotype: A far more abundant clone sits one base away, making this likely a read error. The V gene is TRBV18, the J gene TRBJ2-5; TRBD1 might be the D (5 bases). The V end lost 8 bases, the J end lost 5 bases, and 18 bases lay between the germline ends. The CDR3 totals 14 residues. Germline assignment: CDR1 KGHSH and CDR2 LQKENI. The CDR3: CASSGAGSGETQYF. In DNA form, the CDR3 reads TGTGCCAGCAGTGGGGCAGGGTCAGGGGAGACCCAGTACTTC.

Ten or more counts support this clonotype. The chain couples TRBV12-3 or TRBV12-4 to TRBJ2-5; 7 bases line up with TRBD1. After removal of 6 bases from V and 2 bases from J, the junction contained 9 bases not matched to a gene. This CDR3 is built from 15 residues. The chain's CDR3 is CASRSGTDIQETQYF. The CDR3 region has the DNA TGTGCCAGCAGATCCGGGACAGATATTCAAGAGACCCAGTACTTC.

This clonotype was counted ten times or more. DNA of the CDR3: TGTGCCAGCAGACAAGACAGGGGGACCTACGAGCAGTACTTC. Its translation: CASRQDRGTYEQYF. The J gene is TRBJ2-7, the V gene TRBV12-3 or TRBV12-4; 9 bases line up with TRBD1. V trimming: 6 bases; J trimming: 2 bases; junction bases outside the gene matches: 5. This CDR3 comprises 14 residues.

This clonotype was seen repeatedly, ten times or more. The chain is built from TRBV6-2 or TRBV6-3 and TRBJ1-1; TRBD1 agrees at 10 bases. V was clipped by 6 bases and J by 5 bases; unmatched bases: 3. Germline loops: CDR1 MNHEY, CDR2 SVGEGT. The CDR3 is made up of 13 amino acids. This CDR3 is CASRRGQGTEAFF. The CDR3 DNA reads as TGTGCCAGCAGGCGGGGACAGGGGACTGAAGCTTTCTTT.

This clonotype was found many times. The J gene is TRBJ2-7, the V gene TRBV18; possible D gene TRBD2, 6 bases. The CDR3 consists of 15 residues. In germline, CDR1 is KGHSH, CDR2 LQKENI. The V gene lost 0 bases and the J gene lost 4 bases, with 13 bases spanning the gap. This chain's CDR3 is CASSPPGGGIYEQYF. CDR3 nucleotides: TGTGCCAGCTCACCACCGGGGGGAGGTATTTACGAGCAGTACTTC. Together with reference TRBV18 and TRBJ2-7, the CDR3 gives the full variable domain: NAGVMQNPRHLVRRRGQEARLRCSPMKGHSHVYWYRQLPEEGLKFMVYLQKENIIDESGMPKERFSAEFPKEGPSILRIQQVVRGDSAAYFCASSPPGGGIYEQYFGPGTRLTVT.

V and J are TRBV7-9 and TRBJ2-1; perhaps TRBD2 as D (5 bases). V dropped 5 bases and J dropped 8 bases, with 13 bases sitting between them. Germline CDR1 SEHNR, CDR2 FQNEAQ (reference sequence). The length of the CDR3 is 13 residues. The DNA for the CDR3 is TGTGCCAGCAGCCCTATCCCCGGGGATGAGCAGTTCTTC. Encoded protein: CASSPIPGDEQFF.

In its sample, this clonotype was seen a few times. It is likely a read error, because the conserved phenylalanine at the end of the CDR3 is missing. It is unclear where the CDR3 begins or ends on the DNA, so no DNA is shown, and the CDR3 is as TCRdb lists it. V is TRBV28 and J is TRBJ2-4; the table calls TRBD1, which could not be checked here. Both ends counted, the CDR3 spans 16 residues. Germline CDR1 reads MDHEN; CDR2 reads SYDVKM. The CDR3 sequence is CASSLAGTTREQYFGP.

This clonotype has ten or more counts. The chain links TRBV19 to TRBJ2-3; D ambiguous. With 5 bases removed from V and 0 bases from J, the gap between germline ends came to 9 bases. The CDR3 has 14 residues. Germline V CDR1 and CDR2: LNHDA, SQIVND (reference sequence). CDR3 DNA: TGTGCCAGTAGTGTCACAGACAGCACAGATACGCAGTATTTT. This sequence encodes CASSVTDSTDTQYF.

This clonotype was counted only a few times. The chain combines TRBV4-2 with TRBJ2-3; D possibly corresponds to TRBD2 (6 bases). The CDR3 is 14 amino acids. Trimming removed 1 base from V and 6 bases from J, with 11 bases in between. Germline V gene data show CDR1 as LGHNA and CDR2 as YNFKEQ. CDR3 sequence (DNA): TGTGCCAGCAGCCAAGCTACGGGGGAGGATACGCAGTATTTT. Protein: CASSQATGEDTQYF.

For this clonotype: Being one base from a much bigger clone, this may be a read error. The rearrangement joins TRBV19 to TRBJ1-1, with D possibly being TRBD1 (6 bases). This CDR3 contains 16 residues. The V gene's germline CDR1 is LNHDA and CDR2 SQIVND (reference sequence). Deletions cut 7 bases from V and 6 bases from J, with 24 bases between. The CDR3 reads CASNMALRQEVAEAFF. In nucleotides, the CDR3 is TGTGCCAGTAATATGGCACTCCGACAGGAGGTTGCTGAAGCTTTCTTT.

This clonotype has at least ten counts. V and J are TRBV19 and TRBJ2-1, with 13 positions matching TRBD2. With 4 bases clipped from V and 5 bases from J, the junction kept 8 bases outside the gene matches. The CDR3 contains 17 residues. Germline V gene data show CDR1 as LNHDA and CDR2 as SQIVND (reference sequence). CDR3: CASSKKQGLAGNNEQFF. DNA of the CDR3: TGTGCCAGTAGTAAAAAACAGGGACTAGCGGGAAACAATGAGCAGTTCTTC.

V usage is TRBV5-5 and J usage is TRBJ1-5; the D is unclear. V dropped 4 bases and J dropped 4 bases, with 15 bases sitting between them. The CDR3 loop spans 15 amino acids. Germline CDR1 is SGHKS and CDR2 is YYEKEE (reference sequence). The CDR3 protein is CASSVGQVINQPQHF. CDR3 sequence (DNA): TGTGCCAGCAGCGTTGGGCAGGTGATTAATCAGCCCCAGCATTTT.

The chain couples TRBV28 to TRBJ1-2; D is possibly TRBD1 (6 bases). Trimming removed 5 bases from V and 1 base from J, with 11 bases in between. This CDR3 is 14 amino acids long. Germline V gene data show CDR1 as MDHEN and CDR2 as SYDVKM. For the CDR3, the DNA is TGTGCCAGCAGTGACAGGACTGATAACTATGGCTACACCTTC. Amino acids: CASSDRTDNYGYTF.